This entry lists 19 T cell receptor beta chains sequenced from one sample in a study of shared clonotypes between healthy human individuals. TCRdb's table, derived via immunoSEQ multiplex PCR, lists solely in-frame clones and lacks some. Of about 1 million clones listed, more than 60% are singletons. The sequencing input was memory CD4+ T cells sorted from blood. The subset denotes: CD45RA-negative fraction. Receptors were obtained from a man between 18 and 29 years old in good health.

The rearrangement links TRBV18 to TRBJ1-1, with D hard to call. Looked up from germline, CDR1 is KGHSH and CDR2 is LQKENI. This CDR3 comprises 12 residues. Deletions cut 2 bases from V and 8 bases from J, with 9 bases between. The CDR3 DNA follows: TGTGCCAGCTCACCAGGGCGGGTGGAAGCTTTCTTT. This gives the protein CASSPGRVEAFF.

The V and J genes are TRBV29-1 and TRBJ2-7; TRBD2 aligns across 10 bases. Germline V lookup: CDR1 SQVTM, CDR2 ANQGSEA. The CDR3 loop spans 17 amino acids. Trimming at V came to 4 bases and at J to 1 base, leaving 13 bases not matched to a gene. CDR3 DNA: TGCAGCGTTGGGCTAGCGGGAGAACGTTGGGTGTCCTACGAGCAGTACTTC. Protein sequence: CSVGLAGERWVSYEQYF.

The J gene is TRBJ2-1, the V gene TRBV6-1; D might be TRBD1 (6 bases). Germline CDR1 and CDR2: MNHNS and SASEGT. This CDR3 region has 13 residues. Trimming cost V 6 bases and J 6 bases, with 12 bases left between them. The CDR3 DNA is TGTGCCAGCAGGTTGGGGGCGCGCAATGAGCAGTTCTTC. Translated, it gives CASRLGARNEQFF.

This clone was found once. The chain recombines TRBV19 with TRBJ1-5; possible D gene TRBD1, 5 bases. Looked up from germline, CDR1 is LNHDA and CDR2 is SQIVND (reference sequence). The V end lost 5 bases, the J end lost 1 base, and 15 bases lay between the germline ends. CDR3 length: 16 amino acids. CDR3 DNA sequence: TGTGCCAGTAGTTCCTTATCGGGGCACAGCAATCAGCCCCAGCATTTT. Its translation: CASSSLSGHSNQPQHF.

The chain is built from TRBV7-6 and TRBJ1-1, with D possibly being TRBD1 (5 bases). CDR3 length: 15 amino acids. Deletions cut 6 bases from V and 4 bases from J, with 18 bases between. The germline CDR1 and CDR2 sequences are SGHVS and FNYEAQ. This chain's CDR3 is CASSLGLGTGTEAFF. CDR3 bases: TGTGCCAGCAGTTTGGGGCTGGGGACGGGCACTGAAGCTTTCTTT.

The sample holds a few counts of this clone. Other nucleotide sequences in the sample specify the same CDR3. The chain couples TRBV6-5 to TRBJ1-2; 10 bases line up with TRBD1. This CDR3 is 15 amino acids long. J was trimmed by 2 bases and V by 5 bases; bases with no gene match: 5. From germline, CDR1 is MNHEY and CDR2 SVGAGI. CDR3 residues: CASSTPGQGNYGYTF. In DNA, the CDR3 is TGTGCCAGCAGTACACCGGGACAGGGGAACTATGGCTACACCTTC.

The chain uses TRBV11-3 and TRBJ2-2, with D unclear. Germline V CDR1 and CDR2: SGHNT, YENEEA. The CDR3 is made up of 13 amino acids. Trimming took off 4 bases at V and 7 bases at J, with 10 bases between the two ends. The CDR3 bases are TGTGCCAGCAGCTGGGGTAGAAACGGGGAGCTGTTTTTT. It codes for CASSWGRNGELFF.

The gene calls are TRBV11-2 and TRBJ1-2, with D possibly TRBD1 on 5 matching bases. Between the trimmed V and J ends, which lost 5 bases and 4 bases, there was a span of 14 bases. There are 14 residues in the CDR3. Germline assignment: CDR1 SGHAT and CDR2 FQNNGV. CDR3 coding DNA: TGTGCCAGCAGCCCCCCGGGGGAGCCCTATGGCTACACCTTC. Residues: CASSPPGEPYGYTF.

The J gene is TRBJ2-7, the V gene TRBV20-1; either TRBD1 or TRBD2 may fit D (5 bases each). The CDR3 totals 11 residues. Germline values: CDR1 DFQATT, CDR2 SNEGSKA (reference sequence). In nucleotides, the CDR3 is TGCAGCGGGACCGCTTCCTACGAGCAGTACTTC. The encoded protein is CSGTASYEQYF.

A word on this clone: A much larger clone lies one base from this, so it may be a read error. The V gene is TRBV29-1, the J gene TRBJ2-7, with D possibly TRBD1 on 6 matching bases. The germline V gene has CDR1 SQVTM and CDR2 ANQGSEA. The CDR3 is 13 amino acids. CDR3: CSVGASFWAEQCF. The CDR3 DNA reads TGCAGCGTGGGGGCCTCTTTCTGGGCCGAGCAGTGCTTC.

This chain links TRBV6-5 with TRBJ1-5; tentative D call: TRBD1 (5 bases). The CDR3 is made up of 13 amino acids. V shed 5 bases and J shed 4 bases, with 9 bases lying between them. Looked up from germline, CDR1 is MNHEY and CDR2 is SVGAGI. The CDR3 loop reads CASSEWGNQPQHF. In nucleotides, the CDR3 is TGTGCCAGCAGTGAGTGGGGGAATCAGCCCCAGCATTTT.

V gene TRBV4-3 combines with J gene TRBJ1-5; D may be TRBD1 (5 bases). Germline V lookup: CDR1 LGHNA, CDR2 YSLEER. Trimming took off 1 base at V and 2 bases at J, with 9 bases between the two ends. CDR3 size: 15 residues. The CDR3 nucleotides are TGCGCCAGCAGCCAAGCAACGGGGGGCAATCAGCCCCAGCATTTT. Translating gives CASSQATGGNQPQHF.

The V and J genes are TRBV28 and TRBJ1-2, with D uncertain. With 7 bases removed from V and 9 bases from J, the gap between germline ends came to 15 bases. CDR1 MDHEN and CDR2 SYDVKM come from the germline V gene. The CDR3 spans 12 residues. DNA of the CDR3: TGTGCCAGCACCCTACCCCAAGGACGCTACACCTTC. Protein product: CASTLPQGRYTF.

The V and J genes are TRBV5-1 and TRBJ1-2; possible D gene TRBD1, 6 bases. The germline CDR1 and CDR2 sequences are SGHRS and YFSETQ. Trimming shortened V by 0 bases and J by 7 bases, and 10 bases separated the two germline ends. This CDR3 comprises 13 residues. CDR3 amino acids: CASSLGGGLGYTF. As DNA, the CDR3 is TGCGCCAGCAGCTTGGGAGGGGGGCTTGGCTACACCTTC.

This clone was detected once. The chain has TRBV4-3 and TRBJ1-6; D is unclear. Trimming pared 4 bases from V and 6 bases from J, leaving 16 bases between. Germline V gene lookup returns CDR1 LGHNA and CDR2 YSLEER. The length of the CDR3 is 16 residues. The CDR3 sequence is CASSPRAALPNSPLHF. The CDR3 nucleotides read TGCGCCAGCAGCCCGCGGGCAGCCCTTCCTAATTCACCCCTCCACTTT.

Points on this clone: Additional DNA sequences in this sample encode the identical CDR3. This chain joins TRBV9 and TRBJ2-3; D unclear. V was pared by 0 bases and J by 0 bases, with 5 bases between. Germline CDR1 reads SGDLS; CDR2 reads YYNGEE. The CDR3 loop spans 14 amino acids. The CDR3 sequence is CASSVGGSTDTQYF. In DNA, the CDR3 is TGTGCCAGCAGCGTAGGTGGCAGCACAGATACGCAGTATTTT.

The chain employs TRBV5-8 and TRBJ2-7, with 12 nucleotides matching TRBD1. The trim removed 0 bases at V and 6 bases at J, leaving 1 base unmatched. Germline assignment: CDR1 SGHTS and CDR2 YDEGEE. The CDR3 is 14 residues long. CDR3 DNA sequence: TGTGCCAGCAGCTTGGGGGACAGGGGGCGCGAGCAGTACTTC. Protein product: CASSLGDRGREQYF.

A word on this clone: The sample carries other DNA sequences with the same CDR3. This rearrangement joins TRBV5-1 to TRBJ1-1; 8 positions agree with TRBD1. Germline V lookup: CDR1 SGHRS, CDR2 YFSETQ. The CDR3 totals 14 residues. The J segment lost 5 bases and the V segment lost 4 bases, leaving 7 bases of the junction unmatched. Here the CDR3 reads CASSPGTGGTEAFF. CDR3 coding DNA: TGCGCCAGCAGCCCAGGGACAGGCGGGACTGAAGCTTTCTTT.

The rearrangement uses TRBV4-1 and TRBJ1-2, with D possibly being TRBD1 (5 bases). Trimming cost V 1 base and J 8 bases, with 23 bases left between them. The germline V gene encodes CDR1 MGHRA and CDR2 YSYEKL. The CDR3 runs to 17 residues. The CDR3 sequence is CASSQVIRDAKNPGYTF. CDR3 bases: TGCGCCAGCAGCCAAGTGATACGGGACGCCAAAAACCCGGGCTACACCTTC.